This T cell receptor beta chain derives from a study of blood T cell repertoires in COVID-19. Patients in Seattle were enrolled during active infection, then followed longitudinally. The germline CDR1 and CDR2 sequences are LNHDA and SQIVND (reference sequence). J gave up 3 bases and V 6 bases, and 10 bases lay outside the gene matches. CDR3 size: 15 residues. Authors' analysis steps: Reference gene primers were amplified, and this amplification served to estimate nucleated cell counts. Profiled with immunoSEQ multiplex PCR; TCRdb holds only in-frame clones, not every one. V, J and clone size are taken as reported in that table, and D and trimming were inferred from the DNA itself. This repertoire shows about 410,000 clones, around nine tenths found once; its top ten account for about 1.6%.

This clonotype was obtained from a woman aged 40 to 50 with COVID-19, enrolled during active disease. Sequencing was done on a sample of peripheral blood. This chain connects TRBV19 to TRBJ1-2, with TRBD1 matching 7 bases. The CDR3 bases are TGTGCCAGTAGCGATACAGGGGTGGTTCACTATGGCTACACCTTC. As protein: CASSDTGVVHYGYTF.